Listed below are T cell receptor beta chains from one sample, sequenced in a study of CD8+ T cells in alopecia areata. Profiling relied on immunoSEQ multiplex PCR, and the TCRdb table lists in-frame clones only, not all of them. The repertoire includes under 350,000 clones, 58% of them detected once, and under 2% sits in the top ten. The material was CD4+ T cells sorted from blood, obtained at week 24, from a patient treated with tofacitinib. The source is a human donor with alopecia areata. The CDR3 runs from the conserved cysteine through the conserved F or W. The order of the fields is clone size, J gene, D gene, V gene, CDR3 protein, CDR3 DNA. A D gene is named only where the DNA matches it firmly. Expanded clones get a size class; other rows say once, few or many, or leave the size out.

few | TRBJ2-3 | NA | TRBV7-9 | CAGGRTDTQYF | TGTGCCGGGGGCCGAACAGATACGCAGTATTTT
few | TRBJ1-5 | TRBD1 | TRBV7-9 | CASSFGTGNQPQHF | TGTGCCAGCAGCTTCGGGACAGGGAATCAGCCCCAGCATTTT
NA | TRBJ2-6 | NA | TRBV7-3 | CASSQEGVGANVLTF | TGTGCCAGCAGCCAAGAGGGGGTCGGGGCCAACGTCCTGACTTTC
NA | TRBJ2-7 | NA | TRBV29-1 | CSVGVTAVEQYF | TGCAGCGTTGGCGTGACAGCTGTTGAGCAGTACTTC
NA | TRBJ2-7 | TRBD1 | TRBV27 | CASIDRGASYEQYF | TGTGCCAGCATCGACAGGGGCGCTTCCTACGAGCAGTACTTC
NA | TRBJ2-3 | TRBD1 | TRBV2 | CASSSTGHTQYF | TGTGCCAGCAGTTCGACAGGGCATACGCAGTATTTT
NA | TRBJ2-7 | NA | TRBV7-8 | CASSSLGGDSSYEQYF | TGTGCCAGCAGCAGCCTGGGCGGGGATAGCTCCTACGAGCAGTACTTC
NA | TRBJ1-6 | NA | TRBV27 | CASSLRGIEPLHF | TGTGCCAGCAGTTTACGGGGCATAGAACCCCTCCACTTT
NA | TRBJ2-7 | NA | TRBV5-1 | CASSVGRGYEQYF | TGCGCCAGCAGCGTGGGCAGGGGTTACGAGCAGTACTTC
NA | TRBJ2-5 | TRBD1 | TRBV18 | CASSRGQGAKTQYF | TGTGCCAGCTCTCGAGGACAGGGGGCGAAGACCCAGTACTTC
few | TRBJ1-2 | NA | TRBV27 | CASSLSGDYGYTF | TGTGCCAGCAGTTTGTCGGGCGACTATGGCTACACCTTC
few | TRBJ1-6 | NA | TRBV6-1 | CASSEAGGNSPLHF | TGTGCCAGCAGTGAAGCAGGGGGTAATTCACCCCTCCACTTT
few | TRBJ2-1 | TRBD2 | TRBV11-2 | CASSLGRGAIYNEQFF | TGTGCCAGCAGCTTAGGGCGGGGGGCGATTTACAATGAGCAGTTCTTC
NA | TRBJ2-1 | NA | TRBV28 | CASGSSPSSYNEQFF | TGTGCCAGCGGGTCCAGTCCAAGCTCCTACAATGAGCAGTTCTTC
NA | TRBJ2-7 | TRBD1 | TRBV18 | CASSPLTGAYEQYF | TGTGCCAGCTCACCCTTGACAGGGGCCTACGAGCAGTACTTC
NA | TRBJ1-2 | NA | TRBV20-1 | CSASGNYGYTF | TGCAGTGCTAGTGGCAACTATGGCTACACCTTC
NA | TRBJ2-7 | TRBD1 | TRBV2 | CASRSRDRESYEQYF | TGTGCCAGCAGGTCTAGGGACAGGGAGTCCTACGAGCAGTACTTC
NA | TRBJ2-7 | TRBD1 | TRBV27 | CASSSLLRTGGIHEQYF | TGTGCCAGCAGTTCCCTCTTACGGACAGGGGGGATCCACGAGCAGTACTTC